The 30 T cell receptor beta chains listed next were all sequenced from one sample in a study of technical replicates of blood from several donors (dated by TCRdb to about 2017). Library generation was performed with the immunoSEQ multiplex PCR assay. TCRdb took over this immuneACCESS table, retaining in-frame rearrangements with V and J assigned. Such tables are incomplete; in checked studies, under half of the missing clones stem from an unresolved V gene, and the remainder is unexplained. The sample contains some 31,000 clones, around 94% of them found a single time. The leading ten clones occupy under 5% of the sample. Sequencing was carried out using PBMCs. These receptors originate from a human donor in good health. Some clones in this sample may be carry-over from other donors' samples.

This sequence joins TRBV5-1 and TRBJ1-6; D remains unclear. The ends were cut back, 0 bases at V and 7 bases at J, with 5 bases in the middle. This CDR3 spans 13 amino acids. Per the germline V gene, CDR1 is SGHRS and CDR2 is YFSETQ. The CDR3 bases are TGCGCCAGCAGCTTGGTACGGAATTCACCCCTCCACTTT. Translated, it gives CASSLVRNSPLHF.

The chain carries TRBV29-1 and TRBJ2-2, with a possible D match to TRBD1 (5 bases). The CDR3 is made up of 14 amino acids. Germline assignment: CDR1 SQVTM and CDR2 ANQGSEA. CDR3 nucleotide sequence: TGCAGTGCCCGGGTGGACACGAACACCGGGGAGCTGTTTTTT. Translating gives CSARVDTNTGELFF.

This rearrangement joins TRBV6-5 to TRBJ1-5; D gene unclear. Germline CDR1 is MNHEY and CDR2 is SVGAGI. The V and J ends lost 0 bases and 5 bases respectively, with 11 bases between them. There are 15 residues in the CDR3. The CDR3 region is CASSYSFKRDQPQHF. CDR3 bases: TGTGCCAGCAGTTACTCTTTTAAGAGGGATCAGCCCCAGCATTTT.

This chain links TRBV19 with TRBJ2-7, with a possible D match to TRBD1 (6 bases). The CDR3 loop spans 14 amino acids. The V end was cut by 4 bases, the J end by 2 bases, with 12 bases between. From germline, CDR1 is LNHDA and CDR2 SQIVND (reference sequence). The CDR3 bases are TGTGCCAGTAGTACAAACGGACAGCCCTACGAGCAGTACTTC. It translates to CASSTNGQPYEQYF.

This clone was seen a single time. This chain joins TRBV13 and TRBJ1-4; a weak D match, TRBD1 (6 bases). The CDR3 sequence is 16 residues long. Between the trimmed V and J ends, which lost 0 bases and 7 bases, there was a span of 15 bases. Germline values: CDR1 PRHDT, CDR2 FYEKMQ (reference sequence). As DNA, the CDR3 is TGTGCCAGCAGCTTAGGCCTCGGGGGGCCCGCTGAAAAACTGTTTTTT. Protein product: CASSLGLGGPAEKLFF.

The chain is built from TRBV30 and TRBJ2-3; 13 bases are shared with TRBD2. From germline, CDR1 is GTSNPN and CDR2 SVGIG (reference sequence). This CDR3 region has 15 residues. V dropped 2 bases and J dropped 3; count of bases not matched to a gene: 2. For the CDR3, the DNA is TGTGCCTGGAGTCGGACTAGCGGGAGTACAGATACGCAGTATTTT. As protein: CAWSRTSGSTDTQYF.

This clone was picked up one time. The CDR3 reads CASRATGGGNTIYF. The CDR3 bases are TGTGCCAGCAGGGCGACGGGGGGTGGAAACACCATATATTTT. The V and J genes are TRBV2 and TRBJ1-3, with D perhaps matching TRBD1 (5 bases). Germline V gene data show CDR1 as SNHLY and CDR2 as FYNNEI. Trimming pared 6 bases from V and 3 bases from J, leaving 12 bases between. The CDR3 has 14 residues. The full variable domain, in which reference TRBV2 and TRBJ1-3 provide the parts outside the CDR3, is EPEVTQTPSHQVTQMGQEVILRCVPISNHLYFYWYRQILGQKVEFLVSFYNNEISEKSEIFDDQFSVERPDGSNFTLKIRSTKLEDSAMYFCASRATGGGNTIYFGEGSWLTVV.

The V call is TRBV9, the J call TRBJ1-5; D unresolved. V gave up 0 bases and J gave up 5 bases, with 6 bases separating them. The CDR3 sequence is 13 residues long. The germline V gene encodes CDR1 SGDLS and CDR2 YYNGEE. The CDR3 DNA is TGTGCCAGCAGCGTAGATGCGGATCAGCCCCAGCATTTT. This translates into CASSVDADQPQHF.

Only one count was recorded for this clone. The CDR3 loop reads CASSLAAARATYEQYF. The CDR3 region has the DNA TGTGCCAGCAGCTTAGCAGCCGCCAGGGCGACCTACGAGCAGTACTTC. The V gene is TRBV11-2, the J gene TRBJ2-7; D is possibly TRBD1 (5 bases). The germline V gene has CDR1 SGHAT and CDR2 FQNNGV. V was cut by 1 base and J by 2 bases, with 15 bases left in between. The CDR3 is 16 residues long. The entire variable domain, with the rest obtained from reference TRBV11-2 and TRBJ2-7, is as follows: EAGVAQSPRYKIIEKRQSVAFWCNPISGHATLYWYQQILGQGPKLLIQFQNNGVVDDSQLPKDRFSAERLKGVDSTLKIQPAKLEDSAVYLCASSLAAARATYEQYFGPGTRLTVT.

V gene TRBV7-2 combines with J gene TRBJ1-4; D possibly corresponds to TRBD1 (5 bases). CDR1 and CDR2 (germline): SGHTA, FQGNSA. This CDR3 has 15 amino acids. The V gene lost 2 bases and the J gene lost 7 bases, with 14 bases spanning the gap. The CDR3 nucleotides are TGTGCCAGCAGCTTATATGCAGGGTTTAGTGAAAAACTGTTTTTT. Amino acids: CASSLYAGFSEKLFF. Together with reference TRBV7-2 and TRBJ1-4, the CDR3 gives the full variable domain: GAGVSQSPSNKVTEKGKDVELRCDPISGHTALYWYRQSLGQGLEFLIYFQGNSAPDKSGLPSDRFSAERTGGSVSTLTIQRTQQEDSAVYLCASSLYAGFSEKLFFGSGTQLSVL.

This chain uses TRBV9 with TRBJ2-3; 9 bases match TRBD2. With V trimmed by 4 bases and J by 4 bases, 7 bases remained unmatched. Germline values: CDR1 SGDLS, CDR2 YYNGEE. The CDR3 consists of 15 residues. CDR3 nucleotides: TGTGCCAGCAGCACCGCGGGGGGGCTCTCAGATACGCAGTATTTT. It specifies CASSTAGGLSDTQYF. Full variable domain (outside the CDR3, taken from reference TRBV9 and TRBJ2-3): DSGVTQTPKHLITATGQRVTLRCSPRSGDLSVYWYQQSLDQGLQFLIQYYNGEERAKGNILERFSAQQFPDLHSELNLSSLELGDSALYFCASSTAGGLSDTQYFGPGTRLTVL.

The rearrangement links TRBV5-1 to TRBJ1-1; tentatively, D is TRBD1 (6 bases). Trimming stripped 4 bases from V and 1 base from J, with 11 bases between. CDR1 and CDR2 from the germline V gene are SGHRS and YFSETQ. The CDR3 extends over 14 amino acids. CDR3 residues: CASSAGTPNTEAFF. CDR3 in DNA: TGCGCCAGCAGCGCCGGGACACCGAACACTGAAGCTTTCTTT.

The rearrangement joins TRBV4-1 to TRBJ1-2, with D unclear. V gave up 4 bases and J gave up 2 bases, with 14 bases separating them. This CDR3 comprises 15 residues. Germline assignment: CDR1 MGHRA and CDR2 YSYEKL. CDR3 protein: CASSRDPGSNYGYTF. CDR3 nucleotide sequence: TGCGCCAGCAGCCGAGACCCAGGCTCCAACTATGGCTACACCTTC.

The CDR3: CASSPGQDLPNSPLHF. CDR3 nucleotides: TGTGCCAGCAGCCCAGGACAGGATCTTCCTAATTCACCCCTCCACTTT. The chain links TRBV7-9 to TRBJ1-6; 7 bases match TRBD1. Trimming cost V 5 bases and J 6 bases; bases outside gene matches: 10. Germline V CDR1 and CDR2: SEHNR, FQNEAQ (reference sequence). The CDR3 totals 16 residues.

V and J are TRBV6-5 and TRBJ2-2, with 8 bases lining up with TRBD1. CDR1 MNHEY and CDR2 SVGAGI come from the germline V gene. Trimming took 8 bases from V and 6 from J; bases not matched to a gene: 11. There are 15 residues in the CDR3. The DNA for the CDR3 is TGTGCCAGCGAGAGCGCGACAGGGGCCGCCGGGGAGCTGTTTTTT. Its translation: CASESATGAAGELFF.

Only one count was recorded for this clone. The chain is built from TRBV5-1 and TRBJ2-7; 7 nucleotides line up with TRBD2. V shed 5 bases and J 0 bases; nucleotides not matched to a gene: 8. The CDR3 sequence is 15 residues long. The germline gives CDR1 SGHRS, CDR2 YFSETQ. CDR3 bases: TGCGCCAGCAGTCCGCTAGCGGCTCCCTCCTACGAGCAGTACTTC. It translates to CASSPLAAPSYEQYF.

This clone was found once. This chain uses TRBV4-1 with TRBJ1-1; D is undetermined. The CDR3 runs to 16 residues. The V gene's germline CDR1 is MGHRA and CDR2 YSYEKL. The V end lost 2 bases, the J end lost 8 bases, and 21 bases lay between the germline ends. The CDR3 region has the DNA TGCGCCAGCAGCCAACCCACCCGGAGGGCTGAAAGGGAAGCTTTCTTT. Amino acid sequence: CASSQPTRRAEREAFF.

V and J are TRBV4-2 and TRBJ2-5, with D perhaps matching TRBD1 (6 bases). The length of the CDR3 is 15 residues. Germline CDR1 is LGHNA and CDR2 is YNFKEQ. The germline V and J ends were trimmed by 4 bases and 5 bases, with 17 bases remaining between them. The CDR3: CASSLGGTGRETQYF. The CDR3 DNA follows: TGTGCCAGCAGCCTAGGAGGAACAGGGCGGGAGACCCAGTACTTC.

V usage is TRBV10-3 and J usage is TRBJ2-1; a weak D match, TRBD1 (5 bases). V shed 10 bases and J shed 5 bases, with 12 bases lying between them. Germline values: CDR1 ENHRY, CDR2 SYGVKD. This CDR3 comprises 12 residues. The CDR3 nucleotides are TGTGCCACCCAAGGGGTTAACAATGAGCAGTTCTTC. It encodes CATQGVNNEQFF.

The chain employs TRBV6-1 and TRBJ2-7; possibly TRBD1 for D (5 bases). Germline V gene data show CDR1 as MNHNS and CDR2 as SASEGT. V dropped 10 bases and J dropped 4 bases, with 14 bases sitting between them. The CDR3 runs to 12 residues. CDR3 region: CATQGNGYEQYF. The CDR3 DNA reads as TGTGCCACCCAGGGCAACGGGTACGAGCAGTACTTC.

The chain carries TRBV29-1 and TRBJ1-5; no clear D. CDR1 and CDR2 from the germline V gene are SQVTM and ANQGSEA. This CDR3 is 12 amino acids long. Trimming pared 7 bases from V and 9 bases from J, leaving 16 bases between. In nucleotides, the CDR3 is TGCAGCGCCATGAGCCCAGGTGTGCCCCAGCATTTT. Protein product: CSAMSPGVPQHF.

CDR3 sequence: CASQLGQQIAEQYF. Written as DNA, the CDR3 is TGTGCCAGCCAGTTGGGGCAGCAGATCGCCGAGCAGTACTTC. The V call is TRBV6-6, the J call TRBJ2-7; D might be TRBD1 (5 bases). The germline V gene has CDR1 MNHNY and CDR2 SVGAGI (reference sequence). Trimming cost V 8 bases and J 6 bases, with 20 bases left between them. This CDR3 comprises 14 residues.

Only one count was recorded for this clone. The chain carries TRBV7-9 and TRBJ2-3; unclear D gene. The germline gives CDR1 SEHNR, CDR2 FQNEAQ (reference sequence). With 4 bases removed from V and 6 bases from J, the gap between germline ends came to 5 bases. The CDR3 length is 11 residues. In DNA, the CDR3 is TGTGCCAGCAGCTCCAGGGATACGCAGTATTTT. This translates into CASSSRDTQYF.

This clone was seen just once. V and J are TRBV4-1 and TRBJ1-2, with 8 bases that match TRBD1. CDR3 length: 15 residues. CDR1 is MGHRA, CDR2 YSYEKL, per germline. V lost 1 base to trimming and J lost 4 bases; unmatched junction nucleotides: 5. The CDR3 DNA follows: TGCGCCAGCAGCCAAGGGACAGGGAGCGGCTATGGCTACACCTTC. Translated, it gives CASSQGTGSGYGYTF.

This chain joins TRBV7-9 and TRBJ2-7; 9 bases fit TRBD1. V dropped 4 bases and J dropped 4; count of bases not matched to a gene: 8. CDR3 length: 15 residues. Germline V gene sequence: CDR1 SEHNR, CDR2 FQNEAQ (reference sequence). The DNA for the CDR3 is TGTGCCAGCAGCTCATCCGGGACAGGGAAATACGAGCAGTACTTC. It is translated as CASSSSGTGKYEQYF.

This clone has a single count. The rearrangement uses TRBV11-2 and TRBJ1-2; a possible D gene is TRBD1 (6 bases). Deletions cut 1 base from V and 3 bases from J, with 6 bases between. CDR3 size: 13 residues. From germline, CDR1 is SGHAT and CDR2 FQNNGV. The CDR3 loop reads CASSLGTDYGYTF. The CDR3 DNA is TGTGCCAGCAGCTTAGGGACAGACTATGGCTACACCTTC.

The V gene is TRBV6-5, the J gene TRBJ2-2, with TRBD2 as a possible D gene (5 bases). Germline lookup yields CDR1 MNHEY and CDR2 SVGAGI. V lost 4 bases to trimming and J lost 0 bases, with 12 bases between them. This CDR3 is built from 16 residues. The CDR3 region is CASSSFSETNTGELFF. The DNA for the CDR3 is TGTGCCAGCAGTTCATTTAGCGAGACGAACACCGGGGAGCTGTTTTTT.

The J gene is TRBJ2-7, the V gene TRBV7-8; D gene unclear. CDR1 and CDR2 from the germline V gene are SGHVS and FQNEAQ. V was clipped by 5 bases and J by 2 bases, with 13 bases between them. The CDR3 is 14 residues long. The CDR3 bases are TGTGCCAGCAGCCCCGACATAATTACCTACGAGCAGTACTTC. It codes for CASSPDIITYEQYF.

This clone was counted only a few times. This rearrangement joins TRBV6-6 to TRBJ2-2; unclear D gene. The CDR3 has 12 residues. The V end lost 5 bases, the J end lost 4 bases, and 5 bases lay between the germline ends. CDR1 MNHNY and CDR2 SVGAGI come from the germline V gene (reference sequence). As DNA, the CDR3 is TGTGCCAGCAGTCTCAGCACCGGGGAGCTGTTTTTT. This encodes CASSLSTGELFF.

This sequence joins TRBV5-1 and TRBJ2-5, with 9 bases lining up with TRBD2. CDR1 and CDR2 (germline): SGHRS, YFSETQ. The V segment lost 1 base and the J segment 2 bases; nucleotides outside the gene matches: 3. The CDR3 sequence is 15 residues long. The DNA of the CDR3 is TGCGCCAGCAGCTTGTCAGCGGGGGGACAAGAGACCCAGTACTTC. It specifies CASSLSAGGQETQYF. The full variable domain, with the rest looked up from reference TRBV5-1 and TRBJ2-5, is KAGVTQTPRYLIKTRGQQVTLSCSPISGHRSVSWYQQTPGQGLQFLFEYFSETQRNKGNFPGRFSGRQFSNSRSEMNVSTLELGDSALYLCASSLSAGGQETQYFGPGTRLLVL.